A single T cell receptor beta chain is shown here with its context. Its antigen remains unidentified. Other DNA sequences in the same sample also yield this CDR3. The V and J ends lost 4 bases and 1 base respectively, with 7 bases between them. Germline CDR1 and CDR2: SEHNR and FQNEAQ (reference sequence). The CDR3 sequence is 13 residues long. The data were taken from a study of shared clonotypes between healthy human individuals. Overall study: CD4 naive and memory got three plates each, CD8 naive two, CD8 memory one. Findings and caveats of the study: Sampling covered nothing but blood. Tissue TCR repertoires likely differ from those found in blood.

Sorted-subset replicate PCRs used 200 ng DNA, some 31,000 T cell genomes. Data came from immunoSEQ multiplex PCR; TCRdb stores just in-frame clones and leaves some out. This table holds around 2.5 million clones, 90% to 95% found once. CD4+ cells were split into CD45RA+ naive and CD45RA-negative memory subsets. The chain joins TRBV7-9 to TRBJ1-1; perhaps TRBD1 as D (5 bases). The receptor was isolated from a man younger than 35 in good health. Some clones in this sample may be carry-over from other donors' samples. Sequencing was performed on naive CD4+ T cells from PBMCs. Noted subset: CD45RA+ positively selected. This chain's CDR3 is CASSSDRNTEAFF. CDR3 sequence (DNA): TGTGCCAGCAGCTCAGACAGGAACACTGAAGCTTTCTTT. Full variable domain (remainder filled in from reference TRBV7-9 and TRBJ1-1): DTGVSQNPRHKITKRGQNVTFRCDPISEHNRLYWYRQTLGQGPEFLTYFQNEAQLEKSRLLSDRFSAERPKGSFSTLEIQRTEQGDSAMYLCASSSDRNTEAFFGQGTRLTVV.